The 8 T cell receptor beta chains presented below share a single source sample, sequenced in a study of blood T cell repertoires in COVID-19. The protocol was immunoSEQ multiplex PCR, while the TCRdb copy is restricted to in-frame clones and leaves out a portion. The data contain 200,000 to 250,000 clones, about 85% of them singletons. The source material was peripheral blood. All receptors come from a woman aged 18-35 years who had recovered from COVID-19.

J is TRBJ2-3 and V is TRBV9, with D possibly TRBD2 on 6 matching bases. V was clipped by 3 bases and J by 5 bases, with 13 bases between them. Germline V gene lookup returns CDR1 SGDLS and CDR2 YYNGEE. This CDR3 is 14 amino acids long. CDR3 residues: CASSAPGGLDTQYF. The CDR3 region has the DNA TGTGCCAGCAGCGCCCCCGGAGGGTTAGATACGCAGTATTTT.

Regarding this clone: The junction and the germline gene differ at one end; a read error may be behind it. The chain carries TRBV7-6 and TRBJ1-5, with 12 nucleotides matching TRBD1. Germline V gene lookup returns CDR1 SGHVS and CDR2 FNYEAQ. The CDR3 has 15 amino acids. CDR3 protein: CASSAGTGGNQPQHF. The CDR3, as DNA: TGTGCCAGCAGCGCCGGGACAGGGGGCAATCAACCCCAGCATTTT.

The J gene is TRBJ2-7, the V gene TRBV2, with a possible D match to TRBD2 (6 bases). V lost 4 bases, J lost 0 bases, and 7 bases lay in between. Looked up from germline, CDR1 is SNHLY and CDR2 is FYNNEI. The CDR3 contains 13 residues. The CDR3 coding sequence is TGTGCCAGCAGTGGACTAGTCTCCTACGAGCAGTACTTC. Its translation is CASSGLVSYEQYF.

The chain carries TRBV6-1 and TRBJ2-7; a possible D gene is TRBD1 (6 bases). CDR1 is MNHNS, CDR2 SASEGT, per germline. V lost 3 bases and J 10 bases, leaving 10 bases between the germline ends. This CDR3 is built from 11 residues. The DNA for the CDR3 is TGTGCCAGCAGTGAGGTGACAGGCCAGTACTTC. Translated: CASSEVTGQYF.

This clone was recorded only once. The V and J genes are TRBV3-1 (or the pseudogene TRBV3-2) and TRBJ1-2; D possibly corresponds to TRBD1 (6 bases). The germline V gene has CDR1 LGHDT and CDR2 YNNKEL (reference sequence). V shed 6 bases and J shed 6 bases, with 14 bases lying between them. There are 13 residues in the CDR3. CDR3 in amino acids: CASRSTGPNGYTF. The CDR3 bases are TGTGCCAGCAGATCGACAGGTCCCAATGGCTACACCTTC.

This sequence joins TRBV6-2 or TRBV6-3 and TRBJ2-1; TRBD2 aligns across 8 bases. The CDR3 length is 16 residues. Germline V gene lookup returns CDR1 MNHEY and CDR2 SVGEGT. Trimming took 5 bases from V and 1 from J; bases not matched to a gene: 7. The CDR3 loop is CASSAPGGASYNEQFF. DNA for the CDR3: TGTGCCAGCAGTGCCCCGGGGGGGGCTTCCTACAATGAGCAGTTCTTC.

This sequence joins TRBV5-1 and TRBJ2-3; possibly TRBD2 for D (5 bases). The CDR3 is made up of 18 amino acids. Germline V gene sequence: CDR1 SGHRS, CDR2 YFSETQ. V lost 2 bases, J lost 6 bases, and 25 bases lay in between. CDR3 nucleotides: TGCGCCAGCAGCTTAGCGGTACTGGCTAGCCCAAAATTTGATACGCAGTATTTT. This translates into CASSLAVLASPKFDTQYF.

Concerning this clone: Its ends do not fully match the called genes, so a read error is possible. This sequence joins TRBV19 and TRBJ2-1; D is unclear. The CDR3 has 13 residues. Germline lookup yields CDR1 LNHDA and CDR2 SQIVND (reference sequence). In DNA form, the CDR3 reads TGTGCCAGTAGTAGGGCAGGTGGCAATGGGCAGTTCTTC. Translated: CASSRAGGNGQFF.